This T cell receptor (beta chain) came from a study of blood T cell repertoires in COVID-19. Study at large: There were acute and convalescent COVID-19 samples, and they came from the United States, Italy and Spain.

The V end lost 1 base, the J end lost 5 bases, and 17 bases lay between the germline ends. Germline V gene sequence: CDR1 SQVTM, CDR2 ANQGSEA. The CDR3 is made up of 15 amino acids. Cohorts were determined from participant-reported clinical history. Sequenced by immunoSEQ multiplex PCR; TCRdb stores in-frame clones only, minus some. This sample has about 340,000 clones, with 70% to 90% found just once. The sample comprised PBMCs or T cells enriched from blood (not recorded which). The chain links TRBV29-1 to TRBJ1-2; weak D call: TRBD1 (6 bases). The clonotype comes from a woman in her thirties or forties with acute COVID-19. CDR3 DNA: TGCAGCGTTGAAGGACAGGACAGAGGGCGTTATGGCTACACCTTC. This encodes CSVEGQDRGRYGYTF. The full variable domain, with the rest looked up from reference TRBV29-1 and TRBJ1-2, is SAVISQKPSRDICQRGTSLTIQCQVDSQVTMMFWYRQQPGQSLTLIATANQGSEATYESGFVIDKFPISRPNLTFSTLTVSNMSPEDSSIYLCSVEGQDRGRYGYTFGSGTRLTVV.